This T cell receptor (beta chain) was recorded in a study of identical twins. Germline V gives CDR1 SGHAT, CDR2 FQNNGV. This CDR3 contains 15 residues. Trimming removed 0 bases from V and 8 bases from J; junction bases left unmatched: 6. General study points: One should note that invariant MAIT and iNKT cells could partly confound zero-insertion analyses. High-abundance cord blood beta clonotypes had fewer insertions; memory repertoires showed none. The authors drew conclusions from cross-sectional statistical analysis rather than following the same donors.

TCRdb re-analysed the 5' RACE reads in MiXCR, keeping a single row per CDR3 protein. The sample consists of 1.5 million or so distinct CDR3 sequences, about 32% of them appearing once. Points on this clonotype: The antigen is not known.

The clonotype comes from a newborn girl in good health. Sequenced material: cord blood. V is TRBV11-2 and J is TRBJ2-2; 7 nucleotides agree with TRBD2. CDR3 residues: CASSLDRAGTGELFF. CDR3 DNA: TGTGCCAGCAGCTTAGACAGAGCGGGAACTGGGGAGCTGTTTTTT.